The 3 T cell receptor beta chains listed next were all sequenced from one sample in a study of early T cells in non-severe SARS-CoV-2 infection. TCRdb reprocessed the 5' RACE reads with MiXCR, giving one entry per CDR3 protein. The sample contains 70,000 to 90,000 distinct CDR3 sequences, 15% of which appear only once. Sequenced material: whole blood. The receptors originated from an adult who was a healthcare worker with PCR-confirmed SARS-CoV-2 infection or an uninfected control (not recorded which).

In its sample, this clonotype was seen a few times. CDR3 residues: CASSRVSEGAIPGELFF. Here the CDR3 DNA reads TGTGCCAGCAGCCGAGTTTCGGAGGGGGCGATCCCCGGGGAGCTGTTTTTT. The chain links TRBV4-2 to TRBJ2-2; tentatively, D is TRBD1 (7 bases). Germline V gene data show CDR1 as LGHNA and CDR2 as YNFKEQ. V was pared by 4 bases and J by 6 bases, with 21 bases between. The CDR3 has 17 residues.

This clonotype was counted only a few times. The rearrangement uses TRBV20-1 and TRBJ2-1; TRBD2 matches at 7 bases. Germline V gene sequence: CDR1 DFQATT, CDR2 SNEGSKA (reference sequence). The CDR3 totals 15 residues. Trimming took 5 bases from V and 12 from J; bases not matched to a gene: 19. The CDR3 DNA sequence: TGCAGTGCTGCCCCACCGGGACTACTCCCTGGAGCGCAGTTCTTC. The encoded protein is CSAAPPGLLPGAQFF.

This clonotype has a handful of counts. The chain has TRBV4-1 and TRBJ2-7, with D uncertain. The germline V and J ends were trimmed by 3 bases and 5 bases, with 17 bases remaining between them. Germline V gives CDR1 MGHRA, CDR2 YSYEKL. The CDR3 runs 15 residues. The CDR3: CASSHLTPLRHEQYF. CDR3 nucleotide sequence: TGCGCCAGCAGCCACTTGACTCCCCTCCGGCACGAGCAGTACTTC.